This TCR beta chain was identified in a study of blood T cell repertoires in COVID-19 (TCRdb year 2020). Regarding the study in general: Collaborator samples came from the United States, Italy and Spain and covered acute and convalescent phases of COVID-19. The prospective study material was composed of cDNA or gDNA derived from T cells, B-cell-depleted T cells, or PBMCs. Deeply sampled blood TCRbeta repertoires from subjects exposed to, actively infected with, or recovered from COVID-19 were included in the dataset. A freely available public database, intended as a resource for researchers studying the immune response to SARS-CoV-2, is where the repertoires were released. The samples were drawn from two sources: the first 160 participants of the ongoing ImmuneRACE study, and fewer than 1,500 subjects contributed by 6 global collaborators. Sample metadata almost always included a de-identified subject ID, COVID-19 status, age in years and sex. Where HLA class I and class II types were available, the types were taken from metadata supplied by the sample provider, not from assay-based typing. Broader findings and caveats from the paper: How much clinical and demographic metadata was included differed by source and by participant, and the metadata was provided uncurated.

CDR1 and CDR2 (LGHNA, YSLEER) derive from the germline V gene. V is clipped by 0 bases and J by 2 bases, and the sequence between their germline boundaries is 17 bases long. From its cysteine to its phenylalanine, the CDR3 spans 18 amino acids. This entry keeps only the CDR3 DNA: 54 bases, framed from base 1. Points on this clone: The antigen it recognizes is unknown. Base qualities are not recorded, but no much larger clone differs from it by a single base.

Collaborating institutions collected whole blood in K2EDTA tubes following their own protocols. Collaborator samples were shipped for TCRbeta analysis as frozen whole blood, isolated PBMCs, or DNA extracted from either sample type. TCRbeta CDR3 regions were amplified from genomic DNA by means of the immunoSEQ Assay, a bias-controlled multiplex PCR. Concerning the study's data processing: The number of nucleated cells in each sample was estimated by amplification of reference gene primers within the assay. To quantify the absolute abundance of each unique TCRbeta CDR3 rearrangement, sequence reads were collapsed and filtered. Productive Simpson clonality was computed per sample as the square root of Simpson's diversity index over productive rearrangements. Sourced from immuneACCESS, this table was stored by TCRdb with only in-frame sequences that have V and J called. A share of the clones is absent; for the studies checked, an unresolved V gene accounts for under half, and the remainder has no known explanation. V, J and clone size are taken as reported in that table, and D and trimming were inferred from the DNA itself. This sample holds 120,000 to 150,000 clones; approximately 80% were observed only once. The ten top clones hold 35% to 40% of the sample.

The sample taken for sequencing was peripheral blood. The sequence came from a human donor in a cohort sampled during active COVID-19. The V and J genes are TRBV4-3 and TRBJ1-5, with a weak D call of TRBD1 (6 bases match). The nucleotides are TGCGCCAGCAGCCAAGATGGGGCAGGGGCCGCGGGCAATCAGCCCCAGCATTTT. Protein translation: CASSQDGAGAAGNQPQHF.